This TCR beta chain was documented in a study of shared clonotypes between healthy human individuals. Study-wide context: Three plates each covered CD4 naive and memory; CD8 naive two, CD8 memory one. Study conclusions and caveats: Clonotype sharing across a few donors was observed for around 4.5% of naive CD4 clonotypes. Generally, naive subsets (rather than memory subsets) showed larger estimated richness.

The assay was immunoSEQ multiplex PCR, and TCRdb's table has in-frame clones only and misses some. The table includes some 2,100,000 clones, 93% detected once. Cells designated naive CD8 were CD45RO-negative and were positively selected for CCR7, with terminally differentiated effector memory CD45RA+ cells excluded. Concerning this clone: No antigen is known for it.

Sequencing input: naive CD8+ T cells from PBMCs. This sequence was found in a young man in good health. Some clones in this sample may be carry-over from other donors' samples.

The CDR3 loop is CASSQLAGQGPYEQYF. DNA for the CDR3: TGCGCCAGCAGCCAACTAGCGGGACAGGGTCCTTACGAGCAGTACTTC. The V and J genes are TRBV4-3 and TRBJ2-7; D may correspond to TRBD1 or TRBD2 (9 bases each). The V gene lost 2 bases and the J gene lost 4 bases, with 18 bases spanning the gap. The germline CDR1 and CDR2 sequences are LGHNA and YSLEER. This CDR3 region has 16 residues.